Presented here are 9 T cell receptor beta chains from one specimen sequenced in a study of control samples from healthy donors and cancer patients. Measured with immunoSEQ multiplex PCR; TCRdb has only the in-frame clones, and not every one. The data hold about 96,000 clones, with over 90% observed a single time. The sample was blood. The source is a man aged 18 to 29 in good health.

V is TRBV19 and J is TRBJ1-1; no reliable D call. The CDR3 has 17 amino acids. Trimming took 4 bases from V and 0 from J, leaving 18 bases between them. CDR1 is LNHDA and CDR2 is SQIVND in the germline V gene (reference sequence). In DNA form, the CDR3 reads TGTGCCAGTAGTACAAAGGCCCCCAGCGGCATGAACACTGAAGCTTTCTTT. It yields the protein CASSTKAPSGMNTEAFF.

The chain is built from TRBV18 and TRBJ1-1; 8 positions agree with TRBD1. CDR1 is KGHSH, CDR2 LQKENI, per germline. V shed 6 bases, J shed 1 base, and the junction held 7 bases outside the gene matches. This CDR3 is 15 amino acids long. The CDR3 DNA reads as TGTGCCAGCTCTGGGCGCGGGACAGGGAACACTGAAGCTTTCTTT. It is translated as CASSGRGTGNTEAFF.

The chain has TRBV2 and TRBJ1-2, with TRBD1 matching 10 bases. The germline gives CDR1 SNHLY, CDR2 FYNNEI. With V trimmed by 4 bases and J by 0 bases, 5 bases remained unmatched. The CDR3 covers 16 residues. CDR3 bases: TGTGCCAGCAGTGCGGACAGGGGGATTTCTAACTATGGCTACACCTTC. This codes for CASSADRGISNYGYTF.

This clone was observed a few times. The chain couples TRBV5-4 to TRBJ2-1; D is unresolved. CDR1 SGHNT and CDR2 YYREEE come from the germline V gene (reference sequence). The CDR3 covers 11 residues. V gave up 3 bases and J gave up 14 bases, with 12 bases separating them. The CDR3 DNA reads TGTGCCAGCAGCTCCGGACCCTGGGAGTTCTTC. It codes for CASSSGPWEFF. The whole variable domain, remainder taken from reference TRBV5-4 and TRBJ2-1, is ETGVTQSPTHLIKTRGQQVTLRCSSQSGHNTVSWYQQALGQGPQFIFQYYREEENGRGNFPPRFSGLQFPNYSSELNVNALELDDSALYLCASSSGPWEFFGPGTRLTVL.

CDR3 protein: CSCSRTSGSQETQYF. The CDR3 coding sequence is TGCAGCTGTTCGCGGACTAGCGGGTCTCAAGAGACCCAGTACTTC. This chain links TRBV29-1 with TRBJ2-5; 11 bases are shared with TRBD2. V gave up 8 bases and J gave up 2 bases; unmatched junction bases: 10. CDR3 size: 15 residues. Germline V gene data show CDR1 as SQVTM and CDR2 as ANQGSEA.

The rearrangement links TRBV30 to TRBJ2-5; possibly TRBD1 for D (5 bases). Germline values: CDR1 GTSNPN, CDR2 SVGIG (reference sequence). CDR3 length: 14 amino acids. The V gene lost 1 base and the J gene lost 3 bases, with 12 bases spanning the gap. CDR3 region: CAWSAGIAEETQYF. CDR3 DNA: TGTGCCTGGAGTGCAGGGATAGCAGAAGAGACCCAGTACTTC.

The chain couples TRBV12-3 or TRBV12-4 to TRBJ1-1; TRBD1 is a possible D gene (6 bases). V was clipped by 8 bases and J by 1 base, with 11 bases between them. The CDR3 is 13 amino acids. This chain's CDR3 is CASRSRGNTEAFF. CDR3 sequence (DNA): TGTGCCAGCCGATCCAGGGGGAACACTGAAGCTTTCTTT.

The chain carries TRBV7-6 and TRBJ1-1; no firm D call. The CDR3 extends over 15 amino acids. Germline assignment: CDR1 SGHVS and CDR2 FNYEAQ. V lost 2 bases, J lost 2 bases, and 12 bases lay in between. The CDR3 protein is CASSLRSGFNTEAFF. The CDR3 coding sequence is TGTGCCAGCAGCTTAAGATCGGGCTTTAACACTGAAGCTTTCTTT.

The rearrangement links TRBV29-1 to TRBJ1-3; no reliable D call. V gave up 4 bases and J gave up 0 bases, with 10 bases separating them. Germline values: CDR1 SQVTM, CDR2 ANQGSEA. The CDR3 is 14 residues long. CDR3 sequence reads: CSVGPAGSGNTIYF. CDR3 DNA sequence: TGCAGCGTTGGTCCGGCAGGCTCTGGAAACACCATATATTTT.